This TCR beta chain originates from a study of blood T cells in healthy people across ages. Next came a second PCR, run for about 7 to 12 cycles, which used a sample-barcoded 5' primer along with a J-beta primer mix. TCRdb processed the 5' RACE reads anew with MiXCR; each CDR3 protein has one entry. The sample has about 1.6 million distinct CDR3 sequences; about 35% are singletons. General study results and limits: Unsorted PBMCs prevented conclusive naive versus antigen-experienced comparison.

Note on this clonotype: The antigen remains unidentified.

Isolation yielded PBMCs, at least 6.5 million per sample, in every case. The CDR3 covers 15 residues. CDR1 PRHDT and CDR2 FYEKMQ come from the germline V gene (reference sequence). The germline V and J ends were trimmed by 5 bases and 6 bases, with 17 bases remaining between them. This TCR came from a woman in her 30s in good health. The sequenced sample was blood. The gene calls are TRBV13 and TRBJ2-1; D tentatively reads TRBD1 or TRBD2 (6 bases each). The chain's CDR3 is CASSGSGARGNEQFF. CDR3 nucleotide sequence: TGTGCCAGCAGCGGTTCGGGGGCCAGAGGCAATGAGCAGTTCTTC.